These T cell receptor beta chains were read from a single sample in a study of blood T cell repertoires in COVID-19. This table comes from immunoSEQ multiplex PCR, and its TCRdb copy is limited to in-frame clones, with some not included. The table lists 50,000 to 80,000 clones, around 84% of them singletons. Sample: peripheral blood. The receptors derive from a man in his fifties or sixties with active COVID-19. The CDR3 runs from the conserved cysteine through the conserved F or W. A D gene is named only where the DNA matches it firmly. Clone sizes are given selectively: once, few, many, or a class where the clone is expanded.

D gene: TRBD1
J gene: TRBJ1-4
V gene: TRBV18
clone size: -
CDR3 DNA: TGTGCCAGCTCACCATCAGACAGGGGTGACGAAAAACTGTTTTTT
CDR3 protein: CASSPSDRGDEKLFF

D gene: -
J gene: TRBJ1-5
V gene: TRBV6-6
clone size: -
CDR3 DNA: TGTGCCAGCAGGTCCCGGGACATCAATCAGCCCCAGCATTTT
CDR3 protein: CASRSRDINQPQHF

D gene: -
J gene: TRBJ2-2
V gene: TRBV10-2
clone size: few
CDR3 DNA: TGCGCCAGCAGGGTCGCGGCTCATCGTAACACCGGGGAGCTGTTTTTT
CDR3 protein: CASRVAAHRNTGELFF

D gene: -
J gene: TRBJ1-4
V gene: TRBV28
clone size: -
CDR3 DNA: TGTGCCAGCAGTTTATATGCAGGGTACACTAATGAAAAACTGTTTTTT
CDR3 protein: CASSLYAGYTNEKLFF

D gene: -
J gene: TRBJ1-2
V gene: TRBV3-1/TRBV3-2
clone size: few
CDR3 DNA: TGTGCCAGCAGCCAAGATGCCATGGCCCACTATGGCTACACCTTC
CDR3 protein: CASSQDAMAHYGYTF

D gene: TRBD2
J gene: TRBJ2-5
V gene: TRBV11-3
clone size: once
CDR3 DNA: TGTGCCAGCAAGGGAGGGGAAAGCGAGACCCAGTACTTC
CDR3 protein: CASKGGESETQYF

D gene: -
J gene: TRBJ2-1
V gene: TRBV29-1
clone size: -
CDR3 DNA: TGCAGCGTTGAAGGACTTTACAATGAGCAGTTCTTC
CDR3 protein: CSVEGLYNEQFF

D gene: -
J gene: TRBJ2-7
V gene: TRBV5-6
clone size: -
CDR3 DNA: TGTGCCAGCAGCCCTCCCGGGACACCCTCCTACGAGCAGTACTTC
CDR3 protein: CASSPPGTPSYEQYF

D gene: TRBD1
J gene: TRBJ2-2
V gene: TRBV30
clone size: -
CDR3 DNA: TGTGCCTGGCATCTCCAGGGGGTCACCGGGGAGCTGTTTTTT
CDR3 protein: CAWHLQGVTGELFF

D gene: -
J gene: TRBJ2-4
V gene: TRBV5-4
clone size: -
CDR3 DNA: TGTGCCAGCAGCGGGCTCGGGAAATCGGGCAAAAACATTCAGTACTTC
CDR3 protein: CASSGLGKSGKNIQYF

D gene: TRBD1
J gene: TRBJ1-4
V gene: TRBV19
clone size: once
CDR3 DNA: TGTGCCACCGGGACAGAGAATGAAAAACTGTTTTTT
CDR3 protein: CATGTENEKLFF

D gene: -
J gene: TRBJ2-3
V gene: TRBV4-2
clone size: -
CDR3 DNA: TGTGCCAGCAGCATATACCCAGGGGCCGGCACAGATACGCAGTATTTT
CDR3 protein: CASSIYPGAGTDTQYF

D gene: -
J gene: TRBJ2-7
V gene: TRBV6-1
clone size: -
CDR3 DNA: TGTGCCAGCAGTGAAAGAGGCTACGAGCAGTACTTC
CDR3 protein: CASSERGYEQYF

D gene: TRBD1
J gene: TRBJ1-1
V gene: TRBV5-4
clone size: once
CDR3 DNA: TGTGCCAGCAGCGGGACAGGGGTCGAGGCTTTCTTT
CDR3 protein: CASSGTGVEAFF

D gene: TRBD1
J gene: TRBJ2-1
V gene: TRBV15
clone size: few
CDR3 DNA: TGTGCCACCAGCAGAGGGCAGGGGGCTTACAATGAGCAGTTCTTC
CDR3 protein: CATSRGQGAYNEQFF

D gene: TRBD1
J gene: TRBJ1-1
V gene: TRBV29-1
clone size: -
CDR3 DNA: TGCAGCGTTGAGAGGGGCTACAGGGGGCGGAACACTGAAGCTTTCTTT
CDR3 protein: CSVERGYRGRNTEAFF

D gene: -
J gene: TRBJ1-2
V gene: TRBV3-1/TRBV3-2
clone size: once
CDR3 DNA: TGTGCCAGCAGCCAGAGACAGCCAGACTTCTATGGCTACACCTTC
CDR3 protein: CASSQRQPDFYGYTF

D gene: TRBD2
J gene: TRBJ2-3
V gene: TRBV7-9
clone size: -
CDR3 DNA: TGTGCCAGCAGCCCCCTAGCGGGGGGGCGATCAGATACGCAGTATTTT
CDR3 protein: CASSPLAGGRSDTQYF

D gene: -
J gene: TRBJ2-5
V gene: TRBV21-1
clone size: -
CDR3 DNA: TGTGCCAGCAGCAAAGGGGGGGAGCAAGAGACCCAGTACTTC
CDR3 protein: CASSKGGEQETQYF

D gene: TRBD1
J gene: TRBJ1-2
V gene: TRBV5-4
clone size: -
CDR3 DNA: TGTGCCAGCGGGGGACAGTATGGCTACACCTTC
CDR3 protein: CASGGQYGYTF

D gene: -
J gene: TRBJ1-3
V gene: TRBV14
clone size: once
CDR3 DNA: TGTGCCAGCAGCGCGGGAAACACCATATATTTT
CDR3 protein: CASSAGNTIYF

D gene: -
J gene: TRBJ2-3
V gene: TRBV11-3
clone size: -
CDR3 DNA: TGTGCCAGCAGCCCTGGGACACCATGGGGCACAGATACGCAGTATTTT
CDR3 protein: CASSPGTPWGTDTQYF

D gene: -
J gene: TRBJ2-1
V gene: TRBV9
clone size: -
CDR3 DNA: TGTGCCAGCAGCGTAGCGTCGGTTTGGGGGGATGAGCAGTTCTTC
CDR3 protein: CASSVASVWGDEQFF

D gene: -
J gene: TRBJ2-1
V gene: TRBV24-1
clone size: once
CDR3 DNA: TGTGCCACCAGTACGGGTCGTAGGCCCGGCGATGAGCAGTTCTTC
CDR3 protein: CATSTGRRPGDEQFF

D gene: -
J gene: TRBJ2-1
V gene: TRBV9
clone size: -
CDR3 DNA: TGTGCCAGCAGCGTAGTGGGACACAACAATGAGCAGTTCTTC
CDR3 protein: CASSVVGHNNEQFF

D gene: -
J gene: TRBJ2-1
V gene: TRBV11-2
clone size: -
CDR3 DNA: TGTGCCAGCAGCTTAACCGGGGGGCACCGTTTATACAATGAGCAGTTCTTC
CDR3 protein: CASSLTGGHRLYNEQFF

D gene: TRBD1
J gene: TRBJ2-1
V gene: TRBV14
clone size: -
CDR3 DNA: TGTGCCAGCAGCCAGCCCGGGACAGGGTACGATGAGCAGTTCTTC
CDR3 protein: CASSQPGTGYDEQFF

D gene: -
J gene: TRBJ1-5
V gene: TRBV6-5
clone size: -
CDR3 DNA: TGTGCCAGCAGCGGACAGTATAGCAATCAGCCCCAGCATTTT
CDR3 protein: CASSGQYSNQPQHF

D gene: TRBD2
J gene: TRBJ2-3
V gene: TRBV7-2
clone size: once
CDR3 DNA: TGTGCCAGCAGCTTAAGGACTAGCGGCGGGCCCCGCACGGCTACGCAGTATTTT
CDR3 protein: CASSLRTSGGPRTATQYF

D gene: -
J gene: TRBJ2-7
V gene: TRBV19
clone size: -
CDR3 DNA: TGTGCCAGTAGTGAGGTGAGCTCCTACGAGCAGTACTTC
CDR3 protein: CASSEVSSYEQYF

D gene: TRBD2
J gene: TRBJ2-6
V gene: TRBV5-4
clone size: -
CDR3 DNA: TGTGCCAGCAGCACCCAGTCCGGGGGGTGGGGGGCCAACGTCCTGACTTTC
CDR3 protein: CASSTQSGGWGANVLTF

D gene: -
J gene: TRBJ1-6
V gene: TRBV6-6
clone size: -
CDR3 DNA: TGTGCCAGCAACCCTGCGGGGAGAGGTAATTCACCCCTCCACTTT
CDR3 protein: CASNPAGRGNSPLHF

D gene: TRBD1
J gene: TRBJ2-5
V gene: TRBV24-1
clone size: -
CDR3 DNA: TGTGCCACCAGTGGGGACAGGACAGGGGGGAGTGAGACCCAGTACTTC
CDR3 protein: CATSGDRTGGSETQYF

D gene: -
J gene: TRBJ2-7
V gene: TRBV11-2
clone size: once
CDR3 DNA: TGTGCCAGCAGCCTGGGGGCAGGGGAAACCTACGAGCAGTACTTC
CDR3 protein: CASSLGAGETYEQYF

D gene: TRBD2
J gene: TRBJ2-1
V gene: TRBV2
clone size: -
CDR3 DNA: TGTGCCAGCGGCAGGACTAGCGGGGGTGGTGAGCAGTTCTTC
CDR3 protein: CASGRTSGGGEQFF

D gene: -
J gene: TRBJ1-2
V gene: TRBV2
clone size: -
CDR3 DNA: TGTGCCAGCAGTGAAAACAGGGAGGGGGGCTACACCTTC
CDR3 protein: CASSENREGGYTF

D gene: -
J gene: TRBJ1-1
V gene: TRBV5-4
clone size: -
CDR3 DNA: TGTGCCAGCGCGGGGAGTCAACAGCCTGAAGCTTTCTTT
CDR3 protein: CASAGSQQPEAFF

D gene: TRBD2
J gene: TRBJ2-3
V gene: TRBV9
clone size: -
CDR3 DNA: TGTGCCAGCAGCGTTTCGGGGGGTTTAGATACGCAGTATTTT
CDR3 protein: CASSVSGGLDTQYF

D gene: -
J gene: TRBJ1-6
V gene: TRBV30
clone size: -
CDR3 DNA: TGTGCCTGGACTCTTCAGGGGTTCTCACCCCTCCACTTT
CDR3 protein: CAWTLQGFSPLHF